What follows describes a single T cell receptor beta chain. Its antigen is still unknown. The data stem from a study of CD8+ T cells in alopecia areata. Study-level background: Tofacitinib therapy took 6 to 18 months; 6 months off drug came after.

Germline V gene lookup returns CDR1 SGHVS and CDR2 FQNEAQ. The CDR3 loop spans 16 amino acids. V was trimmed by 4 bases and J by 6 bases, leaving 18 bases between them. Those with alopecia areata gave lesional scalp punch biopsies and peripheral blood. Broader study findings: Across lesional scalp, and particularly alopecia totalis/universalis, clonality surpassed that of normal scalp. Scalp sample data also include resident alphabeta T cells from normal skin.

Extraction of RNA preceded its reverse transcription into cDNA, which served as the sequencing template. TCRdb keeps only in-frame clones here, not all; method: immunoSEQ multiplex PCR. Among around 50,000 clones listed, around 96% were seen once. This TCR came from a human donor with alopecia areata. The source was CD8+ T cells sorted from blood, collected at week 0. The chain couples TRBV7-8 to TRBJ2-2; D not certain. For the CDR3, the DNA is TGTGCCAGCAGCTCACGGCTGACGCAGGTTTCCGGGGAGCTGTTTTTT. Translated, it gives CASSSRLTQVSGELFF.